This paragraph reports one T cell receptor (beta chain). It has no known antigen specificity. Per-nucleotide qualities are absent, and no much larger clonotype sits a single base away. The source of the sample is a study of OX40 agonist ivuxolimab in advanced cancers. In the study overall: Ivuxolimab, which targeted the costimulatory receptor OX40 (CD134), was an agonistic, fully human IgG2 monoclonal antibody. Intravenous ivuxolimab was administered to patients every 2 weeks at six dose levels: 0.01, 0.1, 0.3, 1.5, 3 and 10 mg/kg. Among the approximately 54 dose-escalation patients, some 20 had hepatocellular carcinoma, roughly 15 melanoma, 9 renal cell carcinoma and 9 head and neck cancer. Prior anti-PD-1, anti-PD-L1 or anti-CTLA-4 therapy was permitted, and 35% to 40% of dose-escalation patients had received checkpoint inhibitors. Partial responses occurred in three dose-escalation patients: two with cutaneous melanoma and one with hepatocellular carcinoma. In the dose-escalation cohort, approximately 82% of patients were male, and the mean age was 60 years with a range of roughly 20 to 79. The paper reports the monotherapy dose-escalation portion (N = 52 patients) of the phase I ivuxolimab trial. Peripheral TCRbeta sequencing aimed to test whether ivuxolimab altered TCR sequence diversity and caused clonal T-cell expansion.

Genomic DNA was isolated from the sorted cells so that the TCRbeta CDR3 region could be sequenced. The immunoSEQ Assay was used for sequencing of TCRbeta CDR3 regions. TCRdb stores this immuneACCESS table with in-frame sequences only. Part of the clones is absent; in the studies checked, under half of the shortfall reflects unresolved V genes, and no reason is known for the rest. The sample table lists about 43,000 clones, 80% of them with a count of one. The top ten clonotypes cover 4.2% of the sample. Overall study results and their limits: Partial responders in the 0.1-3.0 mg/kg groups had among the lowest normalized peripheral clonal expansion, especially among CD8+ T cells. After ivuxolimab, CD8+ T cells had more expanded clones than CD4+ T cells on average. The antigen specificity of the peripheral T cells that underwent clonal expansion was not determined. Low levels of normalized T-cell clonal expansion were also seen in some patients who did not respond. Clonal expansion of both CD4+ and CD8+ blood T cells was observed from baseline to week 6 at doses 0.1 to 3.0 mg/kg.

The trial excluded patients who had a history of autoimmune disease or who were on systemic immunosuppression. Peripheral blood for TCR sequencing was collected from all dose cohorts at baseline, on cycle 4 day 1, and on cycle 7 day 1. Samples came from an open-label, multicenter, first-in-human phase I dose-escalation trial of ivuxolimab. Adults with locally advanced or metastatic melanoma, renal cell, hepatocellular, or head and neck squamous cell carcinoma were enrolled in the trial. CD4+ and CD8+ T cells were sorted separately from peripheral blood before TCR sequencing. The CDR3 numbers 13 residues from cysteine through phenylalanine. The sequence is cut down to CDR3 DNA, 39 bases in frame from base 1. Trimming at the junction amounts to 4 bases on V and 7 bases on J, and the germline ends lie 8 bases apart. From the germline V gene, CDR1 is ENHRY and CDR2 is SYGVKD.

The sample here was CD4+ or CD8+ T cells sorted from blood, taken in a trial of the OX40 agonist ivuxolimab. The sequence links TRBV10-3 to TRBJ1-6; no confident D gene assignment can be made. The origin of this receptor is an adult with an advanced solid tumor such as melanoma, head and neck, liver or kidney cancer. This receptor has the CDR3 CAISVGGNSPLHF. The bases read TGTGCCATCAGTGTTGGCGGCAATTCACCCCTCCACTTT.